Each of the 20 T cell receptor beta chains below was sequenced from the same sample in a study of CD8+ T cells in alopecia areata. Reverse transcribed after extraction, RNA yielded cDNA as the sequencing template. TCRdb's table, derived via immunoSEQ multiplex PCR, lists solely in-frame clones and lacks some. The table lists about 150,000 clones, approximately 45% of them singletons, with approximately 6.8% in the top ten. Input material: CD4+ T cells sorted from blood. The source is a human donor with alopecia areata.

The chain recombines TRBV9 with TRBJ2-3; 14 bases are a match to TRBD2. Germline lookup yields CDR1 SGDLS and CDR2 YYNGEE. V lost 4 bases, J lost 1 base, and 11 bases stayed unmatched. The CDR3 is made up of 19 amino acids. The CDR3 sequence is CASSTRPGTSGSGTDTQYF. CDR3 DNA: TGTGCCAGCAGCACCCGTCCCGGGACTAGCGGGAGTGGCACAGATACGCAGTATTTT.

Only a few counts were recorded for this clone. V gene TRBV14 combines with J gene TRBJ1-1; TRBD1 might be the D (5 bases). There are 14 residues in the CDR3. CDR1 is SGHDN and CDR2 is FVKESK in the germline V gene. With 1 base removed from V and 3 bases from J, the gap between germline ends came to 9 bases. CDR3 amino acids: CASSQVGQYTEAFF. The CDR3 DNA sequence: TGTGCCAGCAGCCAAGTGGGGCAGTACACTGAAGCTTTCTTT.

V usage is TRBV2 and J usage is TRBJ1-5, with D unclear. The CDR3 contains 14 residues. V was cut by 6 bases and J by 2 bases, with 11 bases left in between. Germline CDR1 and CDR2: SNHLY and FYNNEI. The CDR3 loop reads CASSEGRGNQPQHF. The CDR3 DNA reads TGTGCCAGCAGCGAGGGTCGGGGCAATCAGCCCCAGCATTTT.

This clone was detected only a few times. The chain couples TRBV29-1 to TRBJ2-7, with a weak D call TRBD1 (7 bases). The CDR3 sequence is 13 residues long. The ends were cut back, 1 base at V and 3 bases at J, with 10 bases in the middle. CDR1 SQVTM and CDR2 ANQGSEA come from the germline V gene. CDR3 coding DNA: TGCAGCGTTGAAGCAGGGGGAGGCTACGAGCAGTACTTC. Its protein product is CSVEAGGGYEQYF.

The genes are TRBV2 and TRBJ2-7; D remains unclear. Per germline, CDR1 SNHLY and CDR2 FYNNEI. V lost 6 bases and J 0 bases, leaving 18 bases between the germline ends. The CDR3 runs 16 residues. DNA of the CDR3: TGTGCCAGCAGAGCCCGCTCGGGCTCCATCTCCTACGAGCAGTACTTC. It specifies CASRARSGSISYEQYF.

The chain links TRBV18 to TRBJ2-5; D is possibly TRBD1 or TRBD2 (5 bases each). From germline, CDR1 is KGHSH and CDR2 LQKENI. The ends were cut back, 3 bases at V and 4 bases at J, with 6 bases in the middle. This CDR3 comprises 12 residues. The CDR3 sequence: CASSPRGETQYF. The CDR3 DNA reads TGTGCCAGCTCACCGAGGGGAGAGACCCAGTACTTC.

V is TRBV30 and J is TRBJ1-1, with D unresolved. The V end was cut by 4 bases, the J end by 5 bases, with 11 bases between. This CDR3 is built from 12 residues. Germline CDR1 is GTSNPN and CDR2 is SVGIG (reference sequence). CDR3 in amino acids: CAWTPLGTEAFF. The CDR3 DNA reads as TGTGCCTGGACCCCGCTGGGGACTGAAGCTTTCTTT.

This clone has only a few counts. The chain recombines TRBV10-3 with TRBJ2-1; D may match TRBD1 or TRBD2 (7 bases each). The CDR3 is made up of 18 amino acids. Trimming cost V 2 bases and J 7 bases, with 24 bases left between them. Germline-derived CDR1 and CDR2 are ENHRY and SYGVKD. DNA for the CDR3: TGTGCCATCAGTGAGGACAGGGTTGTTGGCGGGAGTAGGAATGAGCAGTTCTTC. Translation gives CAISEDRVVGGSRNEQFF.

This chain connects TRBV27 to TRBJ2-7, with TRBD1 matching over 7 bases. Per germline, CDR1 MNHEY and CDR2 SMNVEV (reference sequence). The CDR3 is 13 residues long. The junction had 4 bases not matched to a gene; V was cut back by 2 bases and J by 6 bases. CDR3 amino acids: CASSLRTGAEQYF. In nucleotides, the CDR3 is TGTGCCAGCAGTTTAAGAACAGGGGCCGAGCAGTACTTC.

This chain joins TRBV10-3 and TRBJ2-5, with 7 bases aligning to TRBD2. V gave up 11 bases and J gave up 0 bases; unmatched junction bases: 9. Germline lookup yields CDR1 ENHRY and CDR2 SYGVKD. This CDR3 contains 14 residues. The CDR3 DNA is TGTGCCGGTGGGGCTAGCGGAGACCAAGAGACCCAGTACTTC. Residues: CAGGASGDQETQYF.

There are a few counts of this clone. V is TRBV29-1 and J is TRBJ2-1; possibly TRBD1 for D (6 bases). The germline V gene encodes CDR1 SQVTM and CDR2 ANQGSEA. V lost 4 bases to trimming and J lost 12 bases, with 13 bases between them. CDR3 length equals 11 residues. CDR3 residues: CSVAGEKVQFF. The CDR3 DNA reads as TGCAGCGTTGCAGGGGAGAAGGTGCAGTTCTTC.

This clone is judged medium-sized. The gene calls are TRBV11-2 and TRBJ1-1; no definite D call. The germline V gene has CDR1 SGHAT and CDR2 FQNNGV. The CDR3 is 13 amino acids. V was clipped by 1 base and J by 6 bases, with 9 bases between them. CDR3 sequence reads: CASSLVSAPEAFF. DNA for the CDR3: TGTGCCAGCAGCTTAGTTTCCGCGCCTGAAGCTTTCTTT. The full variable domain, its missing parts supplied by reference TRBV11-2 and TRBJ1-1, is EAGVAQSPRYKIIEKRQSVAFWCNPISGHATLYWYQQILGQGPKLLIQFQNNGVVDDSQLPKDRFSAERLKGVDSTLKIQPAKLEDSAVYLCASSLVSAPEAFFGQGTRLTVV.

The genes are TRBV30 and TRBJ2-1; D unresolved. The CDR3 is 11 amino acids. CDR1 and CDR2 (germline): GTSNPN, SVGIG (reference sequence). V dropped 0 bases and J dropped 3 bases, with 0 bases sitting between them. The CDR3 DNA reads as TGTGCCTGGAGTGTCTACAATGAGCAGTTCTTC. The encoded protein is CAWSVYNEQFF.

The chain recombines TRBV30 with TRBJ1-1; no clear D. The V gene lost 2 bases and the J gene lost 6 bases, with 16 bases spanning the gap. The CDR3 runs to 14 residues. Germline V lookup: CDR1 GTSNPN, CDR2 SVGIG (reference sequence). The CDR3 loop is CAWSYAPGNAEAFF. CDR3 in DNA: TGTGCCTGGAGTTATGCCCCGGGAAACGCTGAAGCTTTCTTT.

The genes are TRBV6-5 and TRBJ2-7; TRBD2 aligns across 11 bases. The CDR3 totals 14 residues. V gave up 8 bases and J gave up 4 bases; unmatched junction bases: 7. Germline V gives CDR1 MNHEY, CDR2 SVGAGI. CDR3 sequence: CASRVGTSGYEQYF. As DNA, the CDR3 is TGTGCCAGCCGTGTGGGGACTAGCGGATACGAGCAGTACTTC.

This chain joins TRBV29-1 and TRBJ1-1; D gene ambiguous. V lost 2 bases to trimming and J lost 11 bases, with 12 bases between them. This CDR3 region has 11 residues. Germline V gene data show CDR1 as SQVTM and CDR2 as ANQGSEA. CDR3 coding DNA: TGCAGCGTTGAACCCCCGCGACCGGCTTTCTTT. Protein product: CSVEPPRPAFF.

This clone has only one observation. Written as DNA, the CDR3 is TGTGCCAGCAGCTTGACCCTAGAATCAGGGGAGCTGTTTTTT. Translating gives CASSLTLESGELFF. V and J are TRBV7-6 and TRBJ2-2, with no clear D. V was trimmed by 3 bases and J by 8 bases, leaving 13 bases between them. CDR1 and CDR2 (germline): SGHVS, FNYEAQ. There are 14 residues in the CDR3.

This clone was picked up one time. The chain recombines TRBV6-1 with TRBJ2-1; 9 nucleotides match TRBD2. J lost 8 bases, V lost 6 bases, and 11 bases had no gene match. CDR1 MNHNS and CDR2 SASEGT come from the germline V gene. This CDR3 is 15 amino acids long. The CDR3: CASRGLAGVRDEQFF. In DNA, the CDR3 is TGTGCCAGCAGAGGATTAGCGGGAGTGAGGGATGAGCAGTTCTTC.

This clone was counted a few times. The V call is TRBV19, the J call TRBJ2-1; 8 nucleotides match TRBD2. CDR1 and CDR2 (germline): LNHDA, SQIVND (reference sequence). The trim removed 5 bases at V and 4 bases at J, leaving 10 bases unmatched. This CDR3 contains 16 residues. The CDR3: CASSFPVGGRYNEQFF. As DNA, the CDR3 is TGTGCCAGTAGTTTCCCCGTCGGCGGGAGGTACAATGAGCAGTTCTTC.

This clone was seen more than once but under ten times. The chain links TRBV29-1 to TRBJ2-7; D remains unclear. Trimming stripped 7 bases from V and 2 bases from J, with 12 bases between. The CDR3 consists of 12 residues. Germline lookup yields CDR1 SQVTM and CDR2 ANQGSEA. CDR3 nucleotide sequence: TGCAGCGCCCAAAACTTCGCCTACGAGCAGTACTTC. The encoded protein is CSAQNFAYEQYF.